The TCR beta chain described here comes from a study of blood T cell repertoires in COVID-19. V lost 3 bases, J lost 0 bases, and 12 bases lay in between. The CDR3 is 16 amino acids. CDR1 and CDR2 from the germline V gene are LNHDA and SQIVND (reference sequence). TCRdb's copy holds only in-frame clones and misses some; the assay was immunoSEQ multiplex PCR. The sample lists tens of thousands of clones, about 89% seen once, with around 7.9% in the top ten. The chain combines TRBV19 with TRBJ2-4; no clear D gene. The receptor was derived from a man aged 45 to 65 with active COVID-19. The sample taken for sequencing was peripheral blood. CDR3 in DNA: TGTGCCAGTAGTATGTGGCAGGCCCTAGCCAAAAACATTCAGTACTTC. Amino acids: CASSMWQALAKNIQYF.